This T cell receptor (beta chain) was profiled in a study of blood T cells in healthy people across ages. General observations from the study: More naive CD4+ cells and higher diversity marked long-lived donors relative to aged donors.

Primers used in a second PCR of roughly 6 to 12 cycles were a sample-barcoded 5' primer and a J-beta primer mix. MiXCR, run by TCRdb on the 5' RACE reads, gives a single entry per CDR3 protein. The repertoire holds over 950,000 distinct CDR3 sequences, about 53% seen once, with 20% to 25% in the top ten. As for this clonotype: Antigen: not known.

The length of the CDR3 is 21 residues. Trimming stripped 5 bases from V and 0 bases from J, with 32 bases between. From germline, CDR1 is SGHAT and CDR2 FQNNGV. Drawn from each donor were 8.5 to 10 milliliters of peripheral blood. Every sample had a minimum of 6.5 million PBMCs isolated. Each sample yielded at least 6 micrograms of PBMC total RNA. The sample taken for sequencing was blood. The chain couples TRBV11-2 to TRBJ2-7, with D hard to call. The TCR was taken from a woman aged 60-75 years in good health. The CDR3 reads CASSPQLGSADQKVSSYEQYF. CDR3 DNA sequence: TGTGCCAGCAGCCCTCAACTGGGTTCGGCGGATCAAAAGGTTTCCTCCTACGAGCAGTACTTC.